The text below deals with one T cell receptor (beta chain). As yet, its antigen is unknown. Trimming left V 7 bases short and J 1 base short, with 15 bases between. The germline V gene encodes CDR1 KGHSH and CDR2 LQKENI. CDR3 length: 15 residues. The sample is drawn from a study of response to subunit inactivated influenza vaccine. Study outcomes and limitations: Each seasonal influenza vaccination recruits few new T cells, the authors suggested.

TCRdb called the RT-PCR reads again in MiXCR, with one record for every CDR3 protein. The sample yields hundreds of thousands of distinct CDR3 sequences, about 12% seen once. The chain couples TRBV18 to TRBJ2-3; perhaps TRBD1 as D (6 bases). The sample here was PBMCs from blood, taken on the day of vaccination. The clonotype comes from a man aged 50 or older who received an inactivated influenza vaccine. The CDR3: CASLRRDMGTDTQYF. CDR3 bases: TGTGCCAGCTTACGCCGGGACATGGGCACAGATACGCAGTATTTT.